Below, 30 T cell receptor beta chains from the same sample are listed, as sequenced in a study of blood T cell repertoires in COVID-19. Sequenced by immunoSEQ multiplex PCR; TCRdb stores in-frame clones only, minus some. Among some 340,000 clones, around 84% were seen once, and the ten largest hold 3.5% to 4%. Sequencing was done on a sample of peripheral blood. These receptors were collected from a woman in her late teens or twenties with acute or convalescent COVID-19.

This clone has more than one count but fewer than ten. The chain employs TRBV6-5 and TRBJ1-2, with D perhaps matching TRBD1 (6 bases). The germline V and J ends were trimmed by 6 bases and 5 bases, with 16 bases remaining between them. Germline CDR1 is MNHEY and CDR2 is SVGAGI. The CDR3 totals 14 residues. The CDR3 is CASSLARGAYGYTF. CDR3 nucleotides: TGTGCCAGCAGCCTAGCCCGGGGGGCGTATGGCTACACCTTC.

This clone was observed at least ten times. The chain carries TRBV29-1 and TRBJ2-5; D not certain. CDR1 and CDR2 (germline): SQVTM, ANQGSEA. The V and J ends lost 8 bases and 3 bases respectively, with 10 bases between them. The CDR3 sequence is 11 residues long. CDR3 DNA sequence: TGCAGCTTCAGTTCCAAAGAGACCCAGTACTTC. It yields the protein CSFSSKETQYF.

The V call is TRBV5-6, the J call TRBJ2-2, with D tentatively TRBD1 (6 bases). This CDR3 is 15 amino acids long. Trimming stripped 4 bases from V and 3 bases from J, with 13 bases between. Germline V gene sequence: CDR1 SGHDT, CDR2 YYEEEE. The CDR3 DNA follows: TGTGCCAGCAGCCCGGACAGACTCGACACCGGGGAGCTGTTTTTT. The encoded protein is CASSPDRLDTGELFF.

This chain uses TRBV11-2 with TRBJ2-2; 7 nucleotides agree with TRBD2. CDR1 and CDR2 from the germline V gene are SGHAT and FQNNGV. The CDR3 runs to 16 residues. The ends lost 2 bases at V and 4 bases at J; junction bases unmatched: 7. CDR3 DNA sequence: TGTGCCAGCAGCTTAATGGGGAGGGGACTCACCGGGGAGCTGTTTTTT. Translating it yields CASSLMGRGLTGELFF.

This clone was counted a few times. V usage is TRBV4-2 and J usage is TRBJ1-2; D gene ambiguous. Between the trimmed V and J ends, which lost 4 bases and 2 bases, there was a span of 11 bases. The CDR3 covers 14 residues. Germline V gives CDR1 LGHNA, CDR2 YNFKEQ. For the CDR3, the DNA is TGTGCCAGCAGCCCACAGTCTTGGAACTATGGCTACACCTTC. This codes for CASSPQSWNYGYTF.

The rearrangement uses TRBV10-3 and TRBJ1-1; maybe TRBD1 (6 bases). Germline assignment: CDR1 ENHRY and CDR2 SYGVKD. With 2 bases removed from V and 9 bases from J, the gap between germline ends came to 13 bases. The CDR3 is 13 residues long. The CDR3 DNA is TGTGCCATCAGTGAGGCAGGGGCACGGAAAGCTTTCTTT. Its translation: CAISEAGARKAFF.

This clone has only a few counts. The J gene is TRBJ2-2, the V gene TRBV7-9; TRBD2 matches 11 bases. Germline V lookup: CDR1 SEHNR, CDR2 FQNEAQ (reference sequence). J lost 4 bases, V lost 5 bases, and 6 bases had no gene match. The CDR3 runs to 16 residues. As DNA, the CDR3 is TGTGCCAGCAGCCCCCTCGGACTAGCGGGCACCGGGGAGCTGTTTTTT. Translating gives CASSPLGLAGTGELFF.

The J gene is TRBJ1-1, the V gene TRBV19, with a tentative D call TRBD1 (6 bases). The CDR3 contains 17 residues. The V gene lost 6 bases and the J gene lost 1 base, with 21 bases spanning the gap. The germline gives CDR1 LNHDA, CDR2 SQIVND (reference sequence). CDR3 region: CASRRYATGTQNTEAFF. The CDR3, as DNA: TGTGCCAGTAGACGATACGCCACCGGGACACAGAACACTGAAGCTTTCTTT. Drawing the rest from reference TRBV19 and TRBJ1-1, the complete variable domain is DGGITQSPKYLFRKEGQNVTLSCEQNLNHDAMYWYRQDPGQGLRLIYYSQIVNDFQKGDIAEGYSVSREKKESFPLTVTSAQKNPTAFYLCASRRYATGTQNTEAFFGQGTRLTVV.

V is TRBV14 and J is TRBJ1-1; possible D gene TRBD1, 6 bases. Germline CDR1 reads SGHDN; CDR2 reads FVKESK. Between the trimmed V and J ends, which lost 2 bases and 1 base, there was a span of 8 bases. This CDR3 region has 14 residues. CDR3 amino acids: CASSQQGWNTEAFF. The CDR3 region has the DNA TGTGCCAGCAGCCAACAGGGGTGGAACACTGAAGCTTTCTTT.

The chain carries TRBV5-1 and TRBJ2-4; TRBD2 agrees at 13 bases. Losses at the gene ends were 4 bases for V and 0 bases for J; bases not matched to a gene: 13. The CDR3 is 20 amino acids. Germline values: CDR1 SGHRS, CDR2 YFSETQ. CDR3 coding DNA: TGCGCCAGCAGCCTATCCTTCGGGACTAGCGGGGTACTAGCCAAAAACATTCAGTACTTC. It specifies CASSLSFGTSGVLAKNIQYF.

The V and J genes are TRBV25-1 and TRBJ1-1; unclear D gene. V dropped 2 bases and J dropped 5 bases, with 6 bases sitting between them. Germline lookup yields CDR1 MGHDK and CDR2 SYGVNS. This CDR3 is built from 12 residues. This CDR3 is CASSEPGTEAFF. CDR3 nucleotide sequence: TGTGCCAGCAGTGAACCCGGGACTGAAGCTTTCTTT.

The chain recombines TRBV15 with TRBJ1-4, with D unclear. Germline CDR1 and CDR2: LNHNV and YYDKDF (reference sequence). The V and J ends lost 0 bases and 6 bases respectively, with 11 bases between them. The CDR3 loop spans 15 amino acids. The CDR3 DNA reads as TGTGCCACCAGCAGAGATGCCGGAGACTATGAAAAACTGTTTTTT. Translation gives CATSRDAGDYEKLFF.

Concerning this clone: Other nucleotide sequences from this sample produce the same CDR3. This chain's CDR3 is CASSLGQGSNQPQHF. CDR3 bases: TGCGCCAGCAGCTTGGGACAGGGTAGCAATCAGCCCCAGCATTTT. This rearrangement joins TRBV5-1 to TRBJ1-5, with TRBD1 matching 7 bases. Germline values: CDR1 SGHRS, CDR2 YFSETQ. The length of the CDR3 is 15 residues. V dropped 0 bases and J dropped 0; count of bases not matched to a gene: 0. Looking up the rest from reference TRBV5-1 and TRBJ1-5 gives the full variable domain: KAGVTQTPRYLIKTRGQQVTLSCSPISGHRSVSWYQQTPGQGLQFLFEYFSETQRNKGNFPGRFSGRQFSNSRSEMNVSTLELGDSALYLCASSLGQGSNQPQHFGDGTRLSIL.

CDR3 sequence (DNA): TGTGCCAGCAGCCCCGGACTAGGGCCTTTCTACGAGCAGTACTTC. This translates into CASSPGLGPFYEQYF. This chain uses TRBV5-5 with TRBJ2-7; 7 nucleotides match TRBD2. Losses at the gene ends were 4 bases for V and 3 bases for J; bases not matched to a gene: 10. Germline loops: CDR1 SGHKS, CDR2 YYEKEE (reference sequence). The CDR3 sequence is 15 residues long.

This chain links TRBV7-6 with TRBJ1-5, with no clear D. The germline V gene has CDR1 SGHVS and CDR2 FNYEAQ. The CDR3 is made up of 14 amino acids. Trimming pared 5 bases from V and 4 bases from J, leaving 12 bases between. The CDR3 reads CASSPIGGNQPQHF. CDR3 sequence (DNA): TGTGCCAGCAGCCCGATTGGAGGGAATCAGCCCCAGCATTTT. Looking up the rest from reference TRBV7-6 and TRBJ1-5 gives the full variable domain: GAGVSQSPRYKVTKRGQDVALRCDPISGHVSLYWYRQALGQGPEFLTYFNYEAQQDKSGLPNDRFSAERPEGSISTLTIQRTEQRDSAMYRCASSPIGGNQPQHFGDGTRLSIL.

The chain's CDR3 is CASSQGADQNYGYTF. Here the CDR3 DNA reads TGTGCCAGCAGCCAAGGGGCAGACCAGAACTATGGCTACACCTTC. The V and J genes are TRBV4-2 and TRBJ1-2, with no clear D. The CDR3 length is 15 residues. Germline-derived CDR1 and CDR2 are LGHNA and YNFKEQ. The germline V and J ends were trimmed by 1 base and 2 bases, with 11 bases remaining between them.

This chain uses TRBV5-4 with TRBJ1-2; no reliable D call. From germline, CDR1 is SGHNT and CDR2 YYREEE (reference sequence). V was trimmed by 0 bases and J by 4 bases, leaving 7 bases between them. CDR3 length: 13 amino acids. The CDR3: CASSLAEPYGYTF. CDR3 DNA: TGTGCCAGCAGCTTGGCAGAACCCTATGGCTACACCTTC. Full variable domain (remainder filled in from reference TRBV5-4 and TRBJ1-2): ETGVTQSPTHLIKTRGQQVTLRCSSQSGHNTVSWYQQALGQGPQFIFQYYREEENGRGNFPPRFSGLQFPNYSSELNVNALELDDSALYLCASSLAEPYGYTFGSGTRLTVV.

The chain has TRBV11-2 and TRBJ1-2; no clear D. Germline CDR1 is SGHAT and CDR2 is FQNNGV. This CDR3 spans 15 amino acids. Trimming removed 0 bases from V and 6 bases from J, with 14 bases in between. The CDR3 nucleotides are TGTGCCAGCAGCTTAGAGGGCAGTCCGGTCAATGGCTACACCTTC. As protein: CASSLEGSPVNGYTF.

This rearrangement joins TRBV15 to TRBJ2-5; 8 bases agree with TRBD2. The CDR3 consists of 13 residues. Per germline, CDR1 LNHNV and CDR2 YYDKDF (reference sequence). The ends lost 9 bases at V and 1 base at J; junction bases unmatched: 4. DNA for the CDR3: TGTGCCACGGCGGGGGGACTCCAAGAGACCCAGTACTTC. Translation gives CATAGGLQETQYF.

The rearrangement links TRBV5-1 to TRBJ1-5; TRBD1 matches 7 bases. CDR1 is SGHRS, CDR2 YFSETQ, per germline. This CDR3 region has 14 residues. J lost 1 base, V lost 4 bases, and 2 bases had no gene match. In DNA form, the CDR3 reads TGCGCCAGCAGCACGGGACAGAGCAATCAGCCCCAGCATTTT. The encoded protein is CASSTGQSNQPQHF.

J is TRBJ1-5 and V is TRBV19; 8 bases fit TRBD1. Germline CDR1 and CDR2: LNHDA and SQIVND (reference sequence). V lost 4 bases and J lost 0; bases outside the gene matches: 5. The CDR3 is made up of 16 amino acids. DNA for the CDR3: TGTGCCAGTAGTACGCAGGGGGCTTTTAGCAATCAGCCCCAGCATTTT. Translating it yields CASSTQGAFSNQPQHF.

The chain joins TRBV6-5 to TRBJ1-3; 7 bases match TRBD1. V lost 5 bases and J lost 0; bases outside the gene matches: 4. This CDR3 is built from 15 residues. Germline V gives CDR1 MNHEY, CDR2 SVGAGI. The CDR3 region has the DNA TGTGCCAGCAGTAGGGGGCTTGACTCTGGAAACACCATATATTTT. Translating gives CASSRGLDSGNTIYF.

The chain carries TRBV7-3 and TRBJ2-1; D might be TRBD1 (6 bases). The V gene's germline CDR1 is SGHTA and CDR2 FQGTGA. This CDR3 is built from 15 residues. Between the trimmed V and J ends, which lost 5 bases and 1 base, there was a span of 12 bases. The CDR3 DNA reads TGTGCCAGCAGCGCGGTAGGGACATCCTACAATGAGCAGTTCTTC. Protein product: CASSAVGTSYNEQFF. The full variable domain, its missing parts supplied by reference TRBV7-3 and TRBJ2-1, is GAGVSQTPSNKVTEKGKYVELRCDPISGHTALYWYRQSLGQGPEFLIYFQGTGAADDSGLPNDRFFAVRPEGSVSTLKIQRTERGDSAVYLCASSAVGTSYNEQFFGPGTRLTVL.

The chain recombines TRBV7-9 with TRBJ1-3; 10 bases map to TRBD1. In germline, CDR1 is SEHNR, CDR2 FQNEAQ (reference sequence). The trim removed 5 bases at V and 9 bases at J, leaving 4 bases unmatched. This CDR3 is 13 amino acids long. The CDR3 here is CASSPGTGATIYF. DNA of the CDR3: TGTGCCAGCAGCCCCGGGACAGGGGCCACCATATATTTT.

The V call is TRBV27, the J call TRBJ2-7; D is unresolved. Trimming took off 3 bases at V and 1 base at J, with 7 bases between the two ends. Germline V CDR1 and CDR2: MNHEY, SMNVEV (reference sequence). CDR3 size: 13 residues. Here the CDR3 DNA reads TGTGCCAGCAGTTTGGCACGATCCTACGAGCAGTACTTC. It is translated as CASSLARSYEQYF.

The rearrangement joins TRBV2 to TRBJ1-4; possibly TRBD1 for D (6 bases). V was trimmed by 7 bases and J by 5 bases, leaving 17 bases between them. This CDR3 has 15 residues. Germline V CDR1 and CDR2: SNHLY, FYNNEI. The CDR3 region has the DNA TGTGCCAGCAATCCCCAGACAGGTACCAATGAAAAACTGTTTTTT. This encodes CASNPQTGTNEKLFF.

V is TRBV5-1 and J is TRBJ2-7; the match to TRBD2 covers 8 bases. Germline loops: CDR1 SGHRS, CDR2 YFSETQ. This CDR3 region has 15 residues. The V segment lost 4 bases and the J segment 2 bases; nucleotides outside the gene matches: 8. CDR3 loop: CASSPSGTRTYEQYF. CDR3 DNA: TGCGCCAGCAGCCCGTCCGGGACTAGAACCTACGAGCAGTACTTC. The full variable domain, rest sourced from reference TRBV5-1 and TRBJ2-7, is KAGVTQTPRYLIKTRGQQVTLSCSPISGHRSVSWYQQTPGQGLQFLFEYFSETQRNKGNFPGRFSGRQFSNSRSEMNVSTLELGDSALYLCASSPSGTRTYEQYFGPGTRLTVT.

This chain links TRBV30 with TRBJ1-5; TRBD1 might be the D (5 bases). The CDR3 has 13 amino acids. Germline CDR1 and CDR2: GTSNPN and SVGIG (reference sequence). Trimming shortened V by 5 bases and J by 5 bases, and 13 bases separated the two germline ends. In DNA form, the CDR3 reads TGTGCCTGGGGAGGGACGGGGGATCAGCCCCAGCATTTT. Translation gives CAWGGTGDQPQHF.

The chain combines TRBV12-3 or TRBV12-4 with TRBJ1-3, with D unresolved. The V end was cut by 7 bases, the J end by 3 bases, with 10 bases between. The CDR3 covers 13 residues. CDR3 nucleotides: TGTGCCAGCATCCCGGGAGTTGGAAACACCATATATTTT. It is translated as CASIPGVGNTIYF.

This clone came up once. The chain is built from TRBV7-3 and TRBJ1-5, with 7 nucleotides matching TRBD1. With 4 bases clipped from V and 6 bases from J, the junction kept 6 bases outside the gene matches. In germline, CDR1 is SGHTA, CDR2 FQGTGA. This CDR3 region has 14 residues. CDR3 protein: CASSSTGECQPQHF. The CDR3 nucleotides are TGTGCCAGCAGCTCCACAGGGGAGTGTCAGCCCCAGCATTTT.